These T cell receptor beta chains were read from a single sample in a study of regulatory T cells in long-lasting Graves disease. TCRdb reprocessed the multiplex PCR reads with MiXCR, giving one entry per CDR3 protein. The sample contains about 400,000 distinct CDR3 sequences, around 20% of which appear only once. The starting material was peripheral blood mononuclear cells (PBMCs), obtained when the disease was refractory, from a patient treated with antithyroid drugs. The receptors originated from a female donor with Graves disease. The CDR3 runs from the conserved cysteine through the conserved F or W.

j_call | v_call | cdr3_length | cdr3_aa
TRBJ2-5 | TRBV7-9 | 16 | CASSISRDRDQETQYF
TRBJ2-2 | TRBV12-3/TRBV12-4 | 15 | CASSWGTGSPGELFF
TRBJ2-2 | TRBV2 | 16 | CASEGLAGLNTGELLF
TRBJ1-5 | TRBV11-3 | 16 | CASSLDPRSMGQPQHF
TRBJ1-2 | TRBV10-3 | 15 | CAISDLAGAMEGYTF
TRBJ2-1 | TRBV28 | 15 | CASTSSGVTYNEQFF
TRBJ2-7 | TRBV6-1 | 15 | CASTLGQGGSYEQYF
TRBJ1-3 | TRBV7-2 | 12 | CASREAGNTIYF
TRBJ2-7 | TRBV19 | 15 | CASSISASGRNEQYF
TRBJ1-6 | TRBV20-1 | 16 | CSARQQFSLFNSPLHF
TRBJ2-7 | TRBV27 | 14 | CASSFSHGTYEQYF
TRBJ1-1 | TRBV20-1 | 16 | CSAGRGLGMGNTEAFF
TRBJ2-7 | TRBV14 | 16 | CASSLRRLLVPYEQYF
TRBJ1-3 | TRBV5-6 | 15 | CASSPADRVWNTIYF
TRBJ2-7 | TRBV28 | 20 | CASSSPTGTGLMVSTYEQYF
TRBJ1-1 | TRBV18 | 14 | CASSPLTGATEAFF
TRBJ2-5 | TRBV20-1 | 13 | CSAQGQLQETQYF
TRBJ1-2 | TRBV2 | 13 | CASTPTGGIGYTF
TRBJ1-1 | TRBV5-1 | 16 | CASSLRSLGLNTEAFF
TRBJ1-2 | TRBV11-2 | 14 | CASSKGQGVDGYTF
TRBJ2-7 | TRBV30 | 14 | CAWSVRGNVVEQYF
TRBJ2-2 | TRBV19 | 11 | CASGWIGELFF
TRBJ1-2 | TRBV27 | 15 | CASSSFSTGIYGYTF